This entry lists 18 T cell receptor beta chains sequenced from one sample in a study of blood T cells in healthy people across ages. Primed by a sample-barcoded 5' primer and a J-beta primer mix, a second PCR proceeded for about 7 to 12 cycles. MiXCR, run by TCRdb on the 5' RACE reads, gives a single entry per CDR3 protein. The table records hundreds of thousands of distinct CDR3 sequences, about 26% of them present only once. Another study also made use of these data, one on T cells of mothers and their children.

The specimen sequenced was blood. Receptor source: a boy aged 5-17 years in good health.

The chain joins TRBV5-1 to TRBJ2-5, with D possibly being TRBD1 or TRBD2 (5 bases each). The J call may not be correct, given that the DNA end is closer to TRBJ2-1. This CDR3 is built from 14 residues. Germline values: CDR1 SGHRS, CDR2 YFSETQ. In nucleotides, the CDR3 is TGCGCCAGCAGCACGAGGGGAGAGGTCTATGAGCAGTTCTTC. Translation gives CASSTRGEVYEQFF.

This clonotype came up a few times. The chain carries TRBV24-1 and TRBJ2-7; 7 positions match TRBD1. V was pared by 5 bases and J by 3 bases, with 6 bases of the junction left unmatched. This CDR3 has 14 residues. Per germline, CDR1 KGHDR and CDR2 SFDVKD. The CDR3, as DNA: TGTGCCACCAGTGTTACAGGGGCCCTCTACGAGCAGTACTTC. Residues: CATSVTGALYEQYF.

This clonotype was observed many times. The chain couples TRBV14 to TRBJ2-3; no definite D call. There are 10 residues in the CDR3. Germline V gives CDR1 SGHDN, CDR2 FVKESK. V was shortened by 6 bases and J by 5 bases, with 3 bases between the two germline ends. The CDR3 here is CASRGDTQYF. CDR3 nucleotides: TGTGCCAGCAGGGGAGATACGCAGTATTTT.

The gene calls are TRBV6-1 and TRBJ2-5, with 7 bases aligning to TRBD1. Germline V gene data show CDR1 as MNHNS and CDR2 as SASEGT. This CDR3 has 14 residues. J was trimmed by 1 base and V by 6 bases; bases with no gene match: 5. CDR3 region: CASSLWDSQETQYF. CDR3 in DNA: TGTGCCAGCAGCCTCTGGGACAGCCAAGAGACCCAGTACTTC.

This clonotype was recorded once. This chain uses TRBV13 with TRBJ2-3; D gene uncertain. Between the trimmed V and J ends, which lost 5 bases and 2 bases, there was a span of 17 bases. The germline gives CDR1 PRHDT, CDR2 FYEKMQ (reference sequence). CDR3 length: 16 amino acids. CDR3 sequence (DNA): TGTGCCAGCAGCAAGGGCCAAACGACCTCCACAGATACGCAGTATTTT. Translating it yields CASSKGQTTSTDTQYF.

This clonotype was counted only a few times. The genes are TRBV7-2 and TRBJ2-1; D is possibly TRBD1 (5 bases). Trimming pared 4 bases from V and 0 bases from J, leaving 13 bases between. The CDR3 consists of 16 residues. CDR1 is SGHTA, CDR2 FQGNSA, per germline. The CDR3 DNA is TGTGCCAGCAGCTCCGACAGTGCCCTCTCCTACAATGAGCAGTTCTTC. Its translation is CASSSDSALSYNEQFF.

The chain combines TRBV28 with TRBJ2-1; possibly TRBD2 for D (6 bases). CDR3 length: 14 amino acids. Germline V CDR1 and CDR2: MDHEN, SYDVKM. Trimming took off 6 bases at V and 7 bases at J, with 16 bases between the two ends. CDR3 DNA sequence: TGTGCCAGCAGCAAGCCGGGGGTCATTAATGAGCAGTTCTTC. Protein: CASSKPGVINEQFF.

CDR3 DNA sequence: TGCGCCAGCAGCTTGGACGTCGCCTACTCTGGGGCCAACGTCCTGACTTTC. Translated, it gives CASSLDVAYSGANVLTF. The chain employs TRBV5-1 and TRBJ2-6; D is unclear. Looked up from germline, CDR1 is SGHRS and CDR2 is YFSETQ. CDR3 size: 17 residues. Trimming took 0 bases from V and 0 from J, leaving 10 bases between them. Looking up the rest from reference TRBV5-1 and TRBJ2-6 gives the full variable domain: KAGVTQTPRYLIKTRGQQVTLSCSPISGHRSVSWYQQTPGQGLQFLFEYFSETQRNKGNFPGRFSGRQFSNSRSEMNVSTLELGDSALYLCASSLDVAYSGANVLTFGAGSRLTVL.

This clonotype was found a few times. The chain links TRBV20-1 to TRBJ1-2; D might be TRBD1 (5 bases). The CDR3 length is 13 residues. Deletions cut 6 bases from V and 2 bases from J, with 13 bases between. Germline values: CDR1 DFQATT, CDR2 SNEGSKA (reference sequence). CDR3 DNA sequence: TGCAGTGCCAGGGACCCGGACAACTATGGCTACACCTTC. The encoded protein is CSARDPDNYGYTF.

V is TRBV6-1 and J is TRBJ2-1, with a weak D call TRBD2 (5 bases). Matching the DNA end better, TRBJ2-7 makes the J call doubtful. The germline V gene encodes CDR1 MNHNS and CDR2 SASEGT. There are 15 residues in the CDR3. The DNA of the CDR3 is TGTGCCAGCAGCCCAAGGATAGGGAGATCCTACGAGCAGTACTTC. Protein sequence: CASSPRIGRSYEQYF.

This clonotype was recorded a few times. The V and J genes are TRBV28 and TRBJ1-2; tentatively, D is TRBD1 (5 bases). V was pared by 4 bases and J by 3 bases, with 15 bases between. Germline lookup yields CDR1 MDHEN and CDR2 SYDVKM. This CDR3 region has 15 residues. Here the CDR3 DNA reads TGTGCCAGCAGTTCCCCTCCGGGGGGAGACTATGGCTACACCTTC. This translates into CASSSPPGGDYGYTF.

On this clonotype: A junction end diverges from the germline sequence, so it may reflect a read error. The J gene is TRBJ2-2, the V gene TRBV19; perhaps D is TRBD1 or TRBD2 (6 bases each). Germline V CDR1 and CDR2: LNHDA, SQIVND (reference sequence). This CDR3 contains 14 residues. CDR3 sequence reads: CASSVDGGTGELFF. DNA for the CDR3: TGTGCCAGTAGTGTGGACGGGGGCACCGGGGAGCTATTTTTT.

The chain combines TRBV5-1 with TRBJ2-5; 9 bases fit TRBD1. Germline values: CDR1 SGHRS, CDR2 YFSETQ. The CDR3 covers 16 residues. V shed 2 bases, J shed 2 bases, and the junction held 7 bases outside the gene matches. The chain's CDR3 is CASSFGTGPSQETQYF. The CDR3 coding sequence is TGCGCCAGCAGCTTCGGGACAGGGCCATCTCAAGAGACCCAGTACTTC.

V gene TRBV6-6 combines with J gene TRBJ2-5, with D perhaps TRBD1 or TRBD2 (5 bases each). The DNA end is more similar to TRBJ2-1, so the J call may be wrong. Per germline, CDR1 MNHNY and CDR2 SVGAGI (reference sequence). The CDR3 is 13 amino acids. The CDR3 DNA sequence: TGTGCCAGCAGCCCCCAGGGACGAAATGAGCAGTTCTTC. Translated: CASSPQGRNEQFF.

The genes are TRBV10-2 and TRBJ1-4; TRBD1 is a possible D gene (5 bases). This CDR3 contains 14 residues. Germline loops: CDR1 WSHSY, CDR2 SAAADI. V dropped 8 bases and J dropped 8 bases, with 18 bases sitting between them. CDR3: CASRDRDQSEKLFF. The CDR3 DNA follows: TGCGCCAGCCGGGACCGCGACCAATCCGAAAAACTGTTTTTT.

In its sample, this clonotype was seen many times. This chain links TRBV9 with TRBJ2-7; 7 bases line up with TRBD2. Germline assignment: CDR1 SGDLS and CDR2 YYNGEE. Trimming removed 0 bases from V and 9 bases from J; junction bases left unmatched: 6. This CDR3 comprises 13 residues. The CDR3 DNA is TGTGCCAGCAGCGTAGAGGGCAGGACTAGGCAGTACTTC. Translated: CASSVEGRTRQYF.

The V gene is TRBV30, the J gene TRBJ1-1; maybe TRBD1 (5 bases). This CDR3 has 14 residues. CDR1 and CDR2 (germline): GTSNPN, SVGIG (reference sequence). V was shortened by 2 bases and J by 4 bases, with 14 bases between the two germline ends. The CDR3 DNA sequence: TGTGCCTGGAGTCGGTGGGGCTGGGGCACTGAAGCTTTCTTT. Its protein is CAWSRWGWGTEAFF.

This chain connects TRBV2 to TRBJ2-5, with a possible D match to TRBD2 (5 bases). CDR1 and CDR2 from the germline V gene are SNHLY and FYNNEI. This CDR3 region has 15 residues. V dropped 1 base and J dropped 5 bases, with 14 bases sitting between them. The CDR3 nucleotides are TGTGCCAGCAGTGAAGTACCCAGCCGGGATGAGACCCAGTACTTC. As protein: CASSEVPSRDETQYF.